One sample yielded the 24 T cell receptor beta chains listed below, sequenced in a study of blood T cell repertoires in COVID-19. Method: immunoSEQ multiplex PCR; TCRdb's copy keeps in-frame clones and lacks some. The sample consists of some 250,000 clones, 86% of them appearing once. The sample taken for sequencing was peripheral blood. The origin of the receptors is a man aged 30 to 45 with active or convalescent COVID-19.

The chain is built from TRBV12-3 or TRBV12-4 and TRBJ2-7, with 7 bases lining up with TRBD2. CDR3 size: 13 residues. The ends lost 7 bases at V and 3 bases at J; junction bases unmatched: 6. The CDR3 reads CASTPAGDYEQYF. CDR3 sequence (DNA): TGTGCCAGCACCCCGGCGGGGGACTACGAGCAGTACTTC.

The rearrangement uses TRBV4-2 and TRBJ1-4; unclear D gene. This CDR3 spans 17 amino acids. Germline V gene data show CDR1 as LGHNA and CDR2 as YNFKEQ. With 0 bases removed from V and 0 bases from J, the gap between germline ends came to 11 bases. The CDR3 DNA reads TGTGCCAGCAGCCAAGATCGTGCTTCGGCAACTAATGAAAAACTGTTTTTT. Translated: CASSQDRASATNEKLFF.

This rearrangement joins TRBV7-2 to TRBJ1-6; D gene ambiguous. The CDR3 totals 15 residues. Trimming pared 5 bases from V and 8 bases from J, leaving 16 bases between. Germline loops: CDR1 SGHTA, CDR2 FQGNSA. The CDR3 loop reads CASSERKSGYSPLHF. CDR3 nucleotide sequence: TGTGCCAGCAGCGAGCGAAAGTCCGGATATTCACCCCTCCACTTT.

This chain links TRBV6-5 with TRBJ1-6; D is undetermined. Trimming stripped 10 bases from V and 0 bases from J, with 13 bases between. Germline CDR1 MNHEY, CDR2 SVGAGI. The CDR3 contains 15 residues. CDR3 in amino acids: CATARTSSYNSPLHF. CDR3 coding DNA: TGTGCCACCGCCCGCACGAGCTCCTATAATTCACCCCTCCACTTT.

The chain employs TRBV27 and TRBJ2-7, with D perhaps TRBD2 (6 bases). Trimming stripped 3 bases from V and 6 bases from J, with 15 bases between. The CDR3 spans 14 residues. Germline CDR1 and CDR2: MNHEY and SMNVEV (reference sequence). DNA for the CDR3: TGTGCCAGCAGTTTGGACGGCGGGGCTCGCGAGCAGTACTTC. Amino acids: CASSLDGGAREQYF.

A few counts support this clone. This sample includes further DNA sequences coding for the same CDR3. This chain uses TRBV6-5 with TRBJ1-5; TRBD1 matches 7 bases. From germline, CDR1 is MNHEY and CDR2 SVGAGI. V dropped 6 bases and J dropped 0; count of bases not matched to a gene: 5. This CDR3 is built from 15 residues. CDR3 residues: CASRRQGTSNQPQHF. The CDR3 coding sequence is TGTGCCAGCAGACGACAGGGCACTAGCAATCAGCCCCAGCATTTT.

The chain carries TRBV27 and TRBJ1-1, with D hard to call. This CDR3 region has 10 residues. Looked up from germline, CDR1 is MNHEY and CDR2 is SMNVEV (reference sequence). Deletions cut 10 bases from V and 6 bases from J, with 9 bases between. In DNA form, the CDR3 reads TGTGCCAACTATCCTTCTGAAGCTTTCTTT. It encodes CANYPSEAFF.

The chain carries TRBV30 and TRBJ2-1; TRBD2 agrees at 12 bases. The V and J ends lost 3 bases and 10 bases, in that order; junction bases with no gene match: 4. Germline V gene sequence: CDR1 GTSNPN, CDR2 SVGIG (reference sequence). The CDR3 length is 13 residues. The CDR3, as DNA: TGTGCCTGGAGCGGACTAGCGGGAAGAGAGCAGTTCTTC. Amino acids: CAWSGLAGREQFF.

The chain is built from TRBV5-1 and TRBJ2-3; 9 bases are shared with TRBD2. This CDR3 comprises 16 residues. With V trimmed by 4 bases and J by 3 bases, 9 bases remained unmatched. CDR1 and CDR2 (germline): SGHRS, YFSETQ. CDR3 sequence reads: CASSPDWAGGTDTQYF. DNA of the CDR3: TGCGCCAGCAGCCCCGACTGGGCGGGGGGGACAGATACGCAGTATTTT.

CDR3 nucleotide sequence: TGCGCCAGCAGTGAGTCAGCCGGGGGGTTATACAATGAGCAGTTCTTC. Translated, it gives CASSESAGGLYNEQFF. The J gene is TRBJ2-1, the V gene TRBV10-1; TRBD2 matches 7 bases. Germline V gives CDR1 WNHNN, CDR2 SYGVQD (reference sequence). V was pared by 0 bases and J by 4 bases, with 6 bases of the junction left unmatched. This CDR3 contains 16 residues.

The gene calls are TRBV27 and TRBJ1-2, with TRBD1 matching over 9 bases. The V segment lost 2 bases and the J segment 0 bases; nucleotides outside the gene matches: 4. This CDR3 has 16 amino acids. Germline V gene sequence: CDR1 MNHEY, CDR2 SMNVEV (reference sequence). The CDR3 reads CASSLEGTGPNYGYTF. CDR3 coding DNA: TGTGCCAGCAGTTTAGAGGGGACAGGGCCTAACTATGGCTACACCTTC.

The rearrangement joins TRBV19 to TRBJ1-2; the match to TRBD1 covers 8 bases. V shed 2 bases, J shed 8 bases, and the junction held 7 bases outside the gene matches. In germline, CDR1 is LNHDA, CDR2 SQIVND (reference sequence). The CDR3 contains 14 residues. This CDR3 is CASSIQGAPYGYTF. The DNA of the CDR3 is TGTGCCAGTAGTATACAGGGGGCTCCTTACGGCTACACCTTC.

CDR3 loop: CASSPWGWDRGRDEQYF. CDR3 nucleotide sequence: TGTGCCAGCAGCCCCTGGGGGTGGGACAGGGGAAGGGACGAGCAGTACTTC. V usage is TRBV7-2 and J usage is TRBJ2-7, with TRBD1 identical over 10 bases. The CDR3 is 17 amino acids. The trim removed 5 bases at V and 5 bases at J, leaving 15 bases unmatched. CDR1 SGHTA and CDR2 FQGNSA come from the germline V gene.

The genes are TRBV3-1 (or the pseudogene TRBV3-2) and TRBJ1-5; D remains ambiguous. V lost 1 base to trimming and J lost 0 bases, with 16 bases between them. Looked up from germline, CDR1 is LGHDT and CDR2 is YNNKEL (reference sequence). The CDR3 has 18 amino acids. CDR3: CASSQVPKAEYSNQPQHF. The CDR3 region has the DNA TGTGCCAGCAGCCAAGTTCCTAAGGCGGAGTATAGCAATCAGCCCCAGCATTTT.

V is TRBV6-2 or TRBV6-3 and J is TRBJ1-5; 7 bases fit TRBD1. Germline CDR1 reads MNHEY; CDR2 reads SVGEGT. V lost 4 bases to trimming and J lost 5 bases; unmatched junction nucleotides: 8. This CDR3 comprises 15 residues. The CDR3 bases are TGTGCCAGCAGTTCCCGACAGGGTGGGGATCAGCCCCAGCATTTT. This encodes CASSSRQGGDQPQHF.

This chain links TRBV4-1 with TRBJ1-1, with 7 bases lining up with TRBD1. Germline CDR1 MGHRA, CDR2 YSYEKL. Trimming cost V 4 bases and J 4 bases; bases outside gene matches: 3. This CDR3 spans 13 amino acids. The CDR3 nucleotides are TGCGCCAGCAGCCTGACAGGGAGCACTGAAGCTTTCTTT. Encoded protein: CASSLTGSTEAFF.

V usage is TRBV2 and J usage is TRBJ2-6; D not resolved. The germline gives CDR1 SNHLY, CDR2 FYNNEI. The CDR3 runs 13 residues. The V end was cut by 7 bases, the J end by 4 bases, with 8 bases between. CDR3 sequence reads: CASTTSGANVLTF. CDR3 nucleotides: TGTGCCAGCACAACATCGGGGGCCAACGTCCTGACTTTC. The variable domain in full, completed from reference TRBV2 and TRBJ2-6, reads EPEVTQTPSHQVTQMGQEVILRCVPISNHLYFYWYRQILGQKVEFLVSFYNNEISEKSEIFDDQFSVERPDGSNFTLKIRSTKLEDSAMYFCASTTSGANVLTFGAGSRLTVL.

The V call is TRBV5-4, the J call TRBJ2-5, with TRBD2 identical over 7 bases. This CDR3 is 13 amino acids long. Germline loops: CDR1 SGHNT, CDR2 YYREEE (reference sequence). Trimming took 4 bases from V and 4 from J; bases not matched to a gene: 4. The CDR3 bases are TGTGCCAGCAGCCTGGGGGGGGTAGAGACCCAGTACTTC. Translated: CASSLGGVETQYF.

V usage is TRBV19 and J usage is TRBJ2-1; D not certain. Germline V gives CDR1 LNHDA, CDR2 SQIVND (reference sequence). Trimming cost V 5 bases and J 5 bases, with 7 bases left between them. The CDR3 consists of 12 residues. Here the CDR3 DNA reads TGTGCCAGTAGTCTAAGTAACAATGAGCAGTTCTTC. Translation: CASSLSNNEQFF.

The chain has TRBV12-3 or TRBV12-4 and TRBJ1-5; D is unclear. V lost 1 base and J 4 bases, leaving 5 bases between the germline ends. CDR3 size: 13 residues. CDR3 residues: CASSLDWNQPQHF. In nucleotides, the CDR3 is TGTGCCAGCAGTTTAGACTGGAATCAGCCCCAGCATTTT.

The chain recombines TRBV5-6 with TRBJ1-3, with a weak D call TRBD1 (6 bases). The ends were cut back, 4 bases at V and 4 bases at J, with 18 bases in the middle. Looked up from germline, CDR1 is SGHDT and CDR2 is YYEEEE. There are 16 residues in the CDR3. The CDR3 sequence is CASSQRAGATGNTIYF. Written as DNA, the CDR3 is TGTGCCAGCAGCCAGAGAGCGGGGGCGACCGGAAACACCATATATTTT.

V usage is TRBV7-9 and J usage is TRBJ1-1; the match to TRBD1 covers 9 bases. The CDR3 totals 19 residues. Germline V gene lookup returns CDR1 SEHNR and CDR2 FQNEAQ (reference sequence). The ends lost 8 bases at V and 1 base at J; junction bases unmatched: 20. DNA of the CDR3: TGTGCCAGCCTCTTAGTGGTTCGTGGTGTGGACAGGGGGAACACTGAAGCTTTCTTT. Protein: CASLLVVRGVDRGNTEAFF.

The chain recombines TRBV30 with TRBJ1-1; D ambiguous. The CDR3 loop spans 14 amino acids. Trimming left V 3 bases short and J 0 bases short, with 11 bases between. Germline CDR1 GTSNPN, CDR2 SVGIG (reference sequence). In DNA form, the CDR3 reads TGTGCCTGGAGGAACCCCGGAGTGAACACTGAAGCTTTCTTT. Residues: CAWRNPGVNTEAFF.

V usage is TRBV10-3 and J usage is TRBJ1-6; D is uncertain. V was pared by 4 bases and J by 5 bases, with 21 bases between. The CDR3 has 18 amino acids. CDR1 and CDR2 from the germline V gene are ENHRY and SYGVKD. Here the CDR3 DNA reads TGTGCCATCAGTGCAGTTTTCCCGGGAGGGTACGATAATTCACCCCTCCACTTT. It yields the protein CAISAVFPGGYDNSPLHF.